This is a list of T cell receptor beta chains from one sample in a study of PD-1 blockade in mismatch repair-deficient tumors. TCRdb keeps only in-frame clones here, not all; method: immunoSEQ multiplex PCR. The table includes about 19,000 clones, about 80% detected once. The sequenced sample was PBMCs, obtained 52 weeks after starting pembrolizumab. The receptors come from an adult with mismatch repair-deficient cancer. Both conserved end residues are part of each CDR3. D genes are given only for firm matches. Rows give clone size only sometimes, using once, few, many, or a class for an expanded clone.

V: TRBV6-6
D: .
size: .
J: TRBJ1-1
DNA: TGTGCCAGCAGTTACGTCAGGTCTTCGAACACTGAAGCTTTCTTT
CDR3: CASSYVRSSNTEAFF

V: TRBV7-6
D: TRBD2
size: .
J: TRBJ2-7
DNA: TGTGCCAGCAGCTTAGCAGGCGGGAGATCCTACGAGCAGTACTTC
CDR3: CASSLAGGRSYEQYF

V: TRBV5-1
D: .
size: .
J: TRBJ2-5
DNA: TGCGCCAGCAGCTTGGACGGGATCCAAGAGACCCAGTACTTC
CDR3: CASSLDGIQETQYF

V: TRBV7-8
D: .
size: .
J: TRBJ1-1
DNA: TGTGCCAGCAGCAACCATAGGGGGAAGAACACTGAAGCTTTCTTT
CDR3: CASSNHRGKNTEAFF

V: TRBV29-1
D: TRBD2
size: .
J: TRBJ2-3
DNA: TGCAGCGTCCTACGCGGACTAGCGTCTAGCACAGATACGCAGTATTTT
CDR3: CSVLRGLASSTDTQYF

V: TRBV5-1
D: .
size: .
J: TRBJ2-1
DNA: TGCGCCAGCAGCTTTCCCAGGGCGTCCTACAATGAGCAGTTCTTC
CDR3: CASSFPRASYNEQFF

V: TRBV2
D: .
size: .
J: TRBJ1-2
DNA: TGTGCCAGCAGTGAAGGGGGCAGGGCAGCTAACTATGGCTACACCTTC
CDR3: CASSEGGRAANYGYTF

V: TRBV28
D: .
size: .
J: TRBJ1-1
DNA: TGTGCCAGCAGTTTATCTACAGCTCGGATTGAAGCTTTCTTT
CDR3: CASSLSTARIEAFF

V: TRBV18
D: .
size: few
J: TRBJ2-3
DNA: TGTGCCAGCTCACCAAGGGAACAGGACGACGGCACAGATACGCAGTATTTT
CDR3: CASSPREQDDGTDTQYF

V: TRBV7-9
D: .
size: few
J: TRBJ1-4
DNA: TGTGCCAGCAGCCGGACAGCAACTAATGAAAAACTGTTTTTT
CDR3: CASSRTATNEKLFF

V: TRBV5-1
D: TRBD1
size: .
J: TRBJ2-3
DNA: TGCGCCAGCAGCTTGGCCCCGGGACAGGGCCGTAGCACAGATACGCAGTATTTT
CDR3: CASSLAPGQGRSTDTQYF

V: TRBV5-1
D: TRBD2
size: .
J: TRBJ2-5
DNA: TGCGCCAGCAGCTTGGAGAGACTAGCGGGAGAGACCCAGTACTTC
CDR3: CASSLERLAGETQYF

V: TRBV4-1
D: .
size: .
J: TRBJ1-1
DNA: TGCGCCAGCAGCCAAGAGCAGCGGGGGAAGACTGAAGCTTTCTTT
CDR3: CASSQEQRGKTEAFF

V: TRBV7-2
D: .
size: .
J: TRBJ1-1
DNA: TGTGCCAGCAGCTTAGGACTTAGCTACGTCACTGAAGCTTTCTTT
CDR3: CASSLGLSYVTEAFF

V: TRBV7-2
D: .
size: .
J: TRBJ2-3
DNA: TGTGCCAGCAGCAGGGACTCAGATACGCAGTATTTT
CDR3: CASSRDSDTQYF

V: TRBV5-1
D: TRBD1
size: .
J: TRBJ1-6
DNA: TGCGCCAGCAGCTCGGGACAGGGGGCGGGACCCCTCCACTTT
CDR3: CASSSGQGAGPLHF

V: TRBV27
D: TRBD2
size: .
J: TRBJ2-7
DNA: TGTGCCAGCGCCCCGGGACTAGCGGGAGAGCAGTACTTC
CDR3: CASAPGLAGEQYF

V: TRBV28
D: .
size: .
J: TRBJ2-1
DNA: TGTGCCAGCAGTTCCAGGGGGATCGGGTCCAGCGGGAGACGCCAGGGATCCTACAATGAGCAGTTCTTC
CDR3: CASSSRGIGSSGRRQGSYNEQFF

V: TRBV2
D: .
size: .
J: TRBJ1-6
DNA: TGTGCCAGCAACGCGGGGGTGCAGTCACCCCTCCACTTT
CDR3: CASNAGVQSPLHF

V: TRBV28
D: .
size: .
J: TRBJ1-5
DNA: TGTGCCAGCACCATACAGGGTTACAATCAGCCCCAGCATTTT
CDR3: CASTIQGYNQPQHF

V: TRBV27
D: .
size: once
J: TRBJ2-5
DNA: TGTGCCAGCAGTCATCAGAGGGGGGAGACCCAGTACTTC
CDR3: CASSHQRGETQYF

V: TRBV11-2
D: .
size: .
J: TRBJ2-1
DNA: TGTGCCAGCAGCTTAGGGTCAGGGGCATACAATGAGCAGTTCTTC
CDR3: CASSLGSGAYNEQFF

V: TRBV19
D: TRBD1
size: .
J: TRBJ2-7
DNA: TGTGCCAGTAGAGAACAGGGGCCCTCCTACGAGCAGTACTTC
CDR3: CASREQGPSYEQYF

V: TRBV9
D: .
size: .
J: TRBJ2-3
DNA: TGTGCCAGCAGCGTAGCTCGGGGTTCTCTGGATACAGATACGCAGTATTTT
CDR3: CASSVARGSLDTDTQYF

V: TRBV7-9
D: .
size: .
J: TRBJ1-4
DNA: TGTGCCAGCAGCCCTGGGGGGTGGACCGAAGAAAAACTGTTTTTT
CDR3: CASSPGGWTEEKLFF

V: TRBV29-1
D: TRBD1
size: .
J: TRBJ1-1
DNA: TGCAGCGCCGACAGGGGGCCGAACACTGAAGCTTTCTTT
CDR3: CSADRGPNTEAFF

V: TRBV28
D: .
size: .
J: TRBJ2-1
DNA: TGTGCCAGCAGTTTGGAGGCTCGCTACAATGAGCAGTTCTTC
CDR3: CASSLEARYNEQFF

V: TRBV18
D: .
size: .
J: TRBJ2-2
DNA: TGTGCCAGCTCACCTCCGGGACACGGAACCGGGGAGCTGTTTTTT
CDR3: CASSPPGHGTGELFF

V: TRBV27
D: .
size: few
J: TRBJ2-7
DNA: TGTGCCAGCAGTTTGGCGACAGGCTCCTACGAGCAGTACTTC
CDR3: CASSLATGSYEQYF

V: TRBV9
D: TRBD1
size: .
J: TRBJ1-3
DNA: TGTGCCAGCAGCCCACAGGGGGCTGGAAACACCATATATTTT
CDR3: CASSPQGAGNTIYF

V: TRBV11-2
D: TRBD2
size: .
J: TRBJ2-1
DNA: TGTGCCAGCAGCCCCATAGCGGGGAGGGTAAATGAGCAGTTCTTC
CDR3: CASSPIAGRVNEQFF

V: TRBV29-1
D: TRBD2
size: few
J: TRBJ2-7
DNA: TGCAGCGTTTCGGGGCGGGAGGGGTACGAGCAGTACTTC
CDR3: CSVSGREGYEQYF

V: TRBV9
D: TRBD2
size: .
J: TRBJ2-2
DNA: TGTGCCAGCAGCGTATCGACCCTGGCGGGAGGCACCACCGGGGAGCTGTTTTTT
CDR3: CASSVSTLAGGTTGELFF

V: TRBV9
D: .
size: .
J: TRBJ2-1
DNA: TGTGCCAGCAGCGTAGGTGGTAGCGGAAGCCATGAGCAGTTCTTC
CDR3: CASSVGGSGSHEQFF

V: TRBV27
D: .
size: few
J: TRBJ2-7
DNA: TGTGCCAGCAGTCCCCTTAGAGCTGAGGAGCAGTACTTC
CDR3: CASSPLRAEEQYF

V: TRBV5-1
D: TRBD2
size: .
J: TRBJ2-1
DNA: TGCGCCAGCAGCTCGGGGACAGCTTTAGTCCCCGGACTAGCGGACTACAATGAGCAGTTCTTC
CDR3: CASSSGTALVPGLADYNEQFF

V: TRBV28
D: .
size: .
J: TRBJ1-1
DNA: TGTGCCAGCAGTTTATTTGGACAACGTTACACTGAAGCTTTCTTT
CDR3: CASSLFGQRYTEAFF

V: TRBV15
D: .
size: .
J: TRBJ1-5
DNA: TGTGCCACCAGCAGAGATGTCGGGGGTAATCAGCCCCAGCATTTT
CDR3: CATSRDVGGNQPQHF

V: TRBV19
D: .
size: .
J: TRBJ2-2
DNA: TGTGCCAGTAGTATTCACAGGGCCCAAACCGGGGAGCTGTTTTTT
CDR3: CASSIHRAQTGELFF